This T cell receptor (beta chain) derives from a study of CD4+ T cells in melanoma. From germline, CDR1 is MNHNY and CDR2 SVGAGI (reference sequence). With V trimmed by 5 bases and J by 6 bases, 7 bases remained unmatched. The CDR3 sequence is 15 residues long. Clones were sequenced by immunoSEQ multiplex PCR, and TCRdb holds only the in-frame ones, with some missing. This sample's clone table lists some 60 clones. Notes on this clone: The antigen is undetermined.

Study conclusions and caveats: Neoantigen-specific CD4+ T cells in melanoma reportedly had diverse differentiation states. A reported correlation linked neoantigen-specific CD4+ T cells to CD8+, macrophage and B cell function.

The chain couples TRBV6-6 to TRBJ2-1, with TRBD1 matching over 10 bases. The receptor's source is a human donor with melanoma. Some clones in this sample may be carry-over from other donors' samples. Sequenced sample: a T cell line or clone, from whole sample or a sorted T cell fraction (not recorded which). The CDR3 here is CASSTDRGVANEQFF. As DNA, the CDR3 is TGTGCCAGCAGTACGGACAGGGGGGTCGCCAATGAGCAGTTCTTC.